This TCR beta chain is drawn from a study of T cell responses to AZD1222 COVID-19 vaccine. Germline V gives CDR1 MNHNS, CDR2 SASEGT. Trimming pared 1 base from V and 0 bases from J, leaving 25 bases between. This CDR3 is built from 21 residues. This clone was seen a handful of times. What it binds is unknown. General study points: Only a handful of AZD1222 recipients, about six in all, had baseline seropositivity. An increase in Spike-specific TCR breadth and depth was observed after two AZD1222 doses.

Profiled with immunoSEQ multiplex PCR; TCRdb holds only in-frame clones, not every one. Of 72,000 or so clones in the sample, roughly nine tenths were seen once. The clonotype was recovered from an adult who received the AZD1222 COVID-19 vaccine. The sequencing here drew on peripheral blood, taken 28 days after the second AZD1222 dose. The rearrangement joins TRBV6-1 to TRBJ2-4; possible D gene TRBD2, 6 bases. The CDR3 nucleotides are TGTGCCAGCAGTGAAGAGATGGCCGCCCCCATAGCGGCTCTAGCCAAAAACATTCAGTACTTC. This sequence encodes CASSEEMAAPIAALAKNIQYF.